A single sample is the source of the 27 T cell receptor beta chains below, sequenced in a study of PD-L1 blockade in urothelial cancer. Time point of the sample: pretreatment peripheral blood. Only in-frame clones appear in the TCRdb table, and some are missing; sequencing was by immunoSEQ multiplex PCR. The sample holds 70,000 to 95,000 clones; 84% are singletons and the top ten take roughly 2%. The sample in question was PBMCs, obtained around atezolizumab (anti-PD-L1) treatment. These receptor sequences come from a man aged 60 to 69 with urothelial cancer.

The chain joins TRBV7-3 to TRBJ2-2; 8 bases align to TRBD2. With 5 bases clipped from V and 2 bases from J, the junction kept 4 bases outside the gene matches. Germline CDR1 is SGHTA and CDR2 is FQGTGA. This CDR3 is 15 amino acids long. CDR3 coding DNA: TGTGCCAGCAGCCGGGGGGGTTTTAACACCGGGGAGCTGTTTTTT. This sequence encodes CASSRGGFNTGELFF. The entire variable domain, with the rest obtained from reference TRBV7-3 and TRBJ2-2, is as follows: GAGVSQTPSNKVTEKGKYVELRCDPISGHTALYWYRQSLGQGPEFLIYFQGTGAADDSGLPNDRFFAVRPEGSVSTLKIQRTERGDSAVYLCASSRGGFNTGELFFGEGSRLTVL.

The chain has TRBV18 and TRBJ2-2; 7 positions match TRBD1. The germline CDR1 and CDR2 sequences are KGHSH and LQKENI. Trimming took 6 bases from V and 8 from J; bases not matched to a gene: 9. This CDR3 is 14 amino acids long. The CDR3 protein is CASSQDRQSGELFF. The CDR3 DNA follows: TGTGCCAGCTCTCAGGACAGGCAATCAGGGGAGCTGTTTTTT. Drawing the rest from reference TRBV18 and TRBJ2-2, the complete variable domain is NAGVMQNPRHLVRRRGQEARLRCSPMKGHSHVYWYRQLPEEGLKFMVYLQKENIIDESGMPKERFSAEFPKEGPSILRIQQVVRGDSAAYFCASSQDRQSGELFFGEGSRLTVL.

The J gene is TRBJ2-1, the V gene TRBV5-1, with TRBD2 matching over 16 bases. This CDR3 is 18 amino acids long. Trimming at V came to 4 bases and at J to 5 bases, leaving 9 bases not matched to a gene. Germline values: CDR1 SGHRS, CDR2 YFSETQ. This CDR3 is CASSDPGLAGGRNNEQFF. The CDR3 DNA follows: TGCGCCAGCAGCGACCCGGGACTAGCGGGGGGGCGCAACAATGAGCAGTTCTTC.

The chain links TRBV9 to TRBJ2-1, with D possibly TRBD2 on 5 matching bases. CDR1 SGDLS and CDR2 YYNGEE come from the germline V gene. This CDR3 has 14 amino acids. V was pared by 3 bases and J by 6 bases, with 13 bases between. The CDR3 loop reads CASSGATRGNEQFF. Written as DNA, the CDR3 is TGTGCCAGCAGCGGGGCTACACGGGGCAATGAGCAGTTCTTC.

J is TRBJ1-4 and V is TRBV4-1, with D unresolved. Germline V lookup: CDR1 MGHRA, CDR2 YSYEKL. Trimming cost V 1 base and J 4 bases, with 10 bases left between them. The CDR3 sequence is 15 residues long. In DNA, the CDR3 is TGCGCCAGCAGCCAAGTTCGTGGCCTTAATGAAAAACTGTTTTTT. Amino acids: CASSQVRGLNEKLFF.

This sequence joins TRBV19 and TRBJ1-2; 9 bases are a match to TRBD1. V was clipped by 1 base and J by 7 bases; unmatched bases: 7. CDR1 is LNHDA, CDR2 SQIVND, per germline (reference sequence). The CDR3 contains 15 residues. CDR3 amino acids: CASSIGLQGASGYTF. In DNA form, the CDR3 reads TGTGCCAGTAGTATAGGGTTACAGGGGGCCTCTGGCTACACCTTC.

The chain links TRBV7-3 to TRBJ2-3; 9 bases line up with TRBD2. Germline loops: CDR1 SGHTA, CDR2 FQGTGA. J gave up 0 bases and V 0 bases, and 4 bases lay outside the gene matches. CDR3 length equals 17 residues. The CDR3 nucleotides read TGTGCCAGCAGCTTAACAACGCTAGCGGGGAGCACAGATACGCAGTATTTT. Translated, it gives CASSLTTLAGSTDTQYF.

The chain joins TRBV28 to TRBJ2-7, with 7 bases matching TRBD1. Germline CDR1 reads MDHEN; CDR2 reads SYDVKM. The CDR3 extends over 15 amino acids. Losses at the gene ends were 6 bases for V and 0 bases for J; bases not matched to a gene: 8. CDR3 amino acids: CASSLQGWGSYEQYF. CDR3 sequence (DNA): TGTGCCAGCAGCCTACAGGGGTGGGGCTCCTACGAGCAGTACTTC.

CDR3 sequence (DNA): TGTGCCAGCAGCTTACGAATAGGCGGGACAGGGGGCCTCGAGCAGTACTTC. Protein sequence: CASSLRIGGTGGLEQYF. The V and J genes are TRBV7-9 and TRBJ2-7; TRBD1 matches 12 bases. This CDR3 region has 17 residues. Germline V gene lookup returns CDR1 SEHNR and CDR2 FQNEAQ (reference sequence). Trimming removed 2 bases from V and 6 bases from J; junction bases left unmatched: 11.

The genes are TRBV14 and TRBJ1-4; a weak D match, TRBD1 (6 bases). Germline V gene lookup returns CDR1 SGHDN and CDR2 FVKESK. The ends were cut back, 1 base at V and 8 bases at J, with 20 bases in the middle. This CDR3 contains 17 residues. The CDR3, as DNA: TGTGCCAGCAGCCAAGGAAGCGGGGGGCTAATAGGGGAAAAACTGTTTTTT. Residues: CASSQGSGGLIGEKLFF.

The chain recombines TRBV14 with TRBJ1-1, with D uncertain. This CDR3 has 14 amino acids. Germline V CDR1 and CDR2: SGHDN, FVKESK. Trimming removed 3 bases from V and 0 bases from J, with 8 bases in between. CDR3 sequence (DNA): TGTGCCAGCAGCCACCCCCCCATGAACACTGAAGCTTTCTTT. Protein sequence: CASSHPPMNTEAFF. Drawing the rest from reference TRBV14 and TRBJ1-1, the complete variable domain is EAGVTQFPSHSVIEKGQTVTLRCDPISGHDNLYWYRRVMGKEIKFLLHFVKESKQDESGMPNNRFLAERTGGTYSTLKVQPAELEDSGVYFCASSHPPMNTEAFFGQGTRLTVV.

The gene calls are TRBV27 and TRBJ2-2; 11 bases agree with TRBD2. CDR1 is MNHEY and CDR2 is SMNVEV in the germline V gene (reference sequence). The junction had 8 bases not matched to a gene; V was cut back by 6 bases and J by 8 bases. The CDR3 covers 15 residues. The CDR3 reads CASRIAGGSRGELFF. The CDR3 coding sequence is TGTGCCAGCAGAATAGCGGGAGGGTCCAGGGGGGAGCTGTTTTTT.

This clone was seen a few times. The V call is TRBV19, the J call TRBJ1-4; 10 bases fit TRBD1. The CDR3 has 14 amino acids. Germline V gene sequence: CDR1 LNHDA, CDR2 SQIVND (reference sequence). Unmatched junction bases numbered 4, after V lost 4 bases and J lost 8 bases. Here the CDR3 reads CASSKGQGIEKLFF. In DNA form, the CDR3 reads TGTGCCAGTAGTAAGGGACAGGGGATAGAAAAACTGTTTTTT.

The chain is built from TRBV27 and TRBJ1-1; 8 bases align to TRBD1. The CDR3 spans 15 residues. Germline V gives CDR1 MNHEY, CDR2 SMNVEV (reference sequence). V dropped 6 bases and J dropped 2; count of bases not matched to a gene: 8. The CDR3 loop is CASRSLGQGNTEAFF. The DNA for the CDR3 is TGTGCCAGCAGGTCCTTAGGACAGGGAAACACTGAAGCTTTCTTT.

The genes are TRBV11-2 and TRBJ2-5; perhaps TRBD1 as D (6 bases). The CDR3 length is 13 residues. Trimming shortened V by 5 bases and J by 6 bases, and 13 bases separated the two germline ends. CDR1 SGHAT and CDR2 FQNNGV come from the germline V gene. The CDR3 is CASSANRAQTQYF. Here the CDR3 DNA reads TGTGCCAGCAGCGCCAACAGGGCTCAGACCCAGTACTTC.

The chain recombines TRBV27 with TRBJ2-5; 7 nucleotides line up with TRBD2. The CDR3 runs 14 residues. Trimming at V came to 6 bases and at J to 5 bases, leaving 9 bases not matched to a gene. CDR1 is MNHEY, CDR2 SMNVEV, per germline (reference sequence). CDR3 sequence: CASRPSGRVETQYF. The CDR3, as DNA: TGTGCCAGCAGACCGTCGGGGAGGGTCGAGACCCAGTACTTC.

The V and J genes are TRBV18 and TRBJ1-6; 7 bases match TRBD1. From germline, CDR1 is KGHSH and CDR2 LQKENI. The CDR3 sequence is 14 residues long. The junction had 6 bases not matched to a gene; V was cut back by 6 bases and J by 7 bases. The CDR3 DNA reads as TGTGCCAGCTCCCCGACAGGGTGGAATTCACCCCTCCACTTT. This codes for CASSPTGWNSPLHF.

The rearrangement joins TRBV28 to TRBJ1-2, with unresolved D. Deletions cut 2 bases from V and 4 bases from J, with 5 bases between. The CDR3 is 12 amino acids. Germline lookup yields CDR1 MDHEN and CDR2 SYDVKM. The CDR3 reads CASSLGVYGYTF. As DNA, the CDR3 is TGTGCCAGCAGTTTAGGAGTCTATGGCTACACCTTC.

This clone came up a few times. The V gene is TRBV27, the J gene TRBJ1-6; no definite D call. This CDR3 spans 16 amino acids. V lost 3 bases to trimming and J lost 9 bases, with 18 bases between them. The germline V gene encodes CDR1 MNHEY and CDR2 SMNVEV (reference sequence). The CDR3 DNA sequence: TGTGCCAGCAGTTTCGTTTACCCGGGGATTGGTTCACCCCTCCACTTT. It encodes CASSFVYPGIGSPLHF.

The chain links TRBV5-4 to TRBJ2-1; TRBD2 agrees at 11 bases. CDR1 and CDR2 from the germline V gene are SGHNT and YYREEE (reference sequence). The CDR3 length is 15 residues. J lost 6 bases, V lost 1 base, and 3 bases had no gene match. The DNA for the CDR3 is TGTGCCAGCAGCTTGCGACTAGCGGGGCCCAATGAGCAGTTCTTC. It encodes CASSLRLAGPNEQFF.

The chain uses TRBV7-2 and TRBJ2-4, with TRBD1 matching 10 bases. The CDR3 is 15 amino acids. V lost 5 bases and J lost 7; bases outside the gene matches: 8. CDR1 is SGHTA, CDR2 FQGNSA, per germline. In nucleotides, the CDR3 is TGTGCCAGCAGCGAAGGGGGACAGGGGTTTAACATTCAGTACTTC. Its translation: CASSEGGQGFNIQYF.

The rearrangement joins TRBV19 to TRBJ2-1; D is undetermined. Trimming removed 3 bases at V and 10 bases at J, with 10 bases between. The CDR3 is 12 amino acids. CDR1 and CDR2 from the germline V gene are LNHDA and SQIVND (reference sequence). The DNA for the CDR3 is TGTGCCAGTAGTATTTTTGAGGCCGAGCAGTTCTTC. This codes for CASSIFEAEQFF. The whole variable domain, remainder taken from reference TRBV19 and TRBJ2-1, is DGGITQSPKYLFRKEGQNVTLSCEQNLNHDAMYWYRQDPGQGLRLIYYSQIVNDFQKGDIAEGYSVSREKKESFPLTVTSAQKNPTAFYLCASSIFEAEQFFGPGTRLTVL.

The gene calls are TRBV7-8 and TRBJ2-7; 7 bases map to TRBD1. Trimming took 1 base from V and 0 from J; bases not matched to a gene: 9. CDR1 and CDR2 (germline): SGHVS, FQNEAQ. This CDR3 comprises 17 residues. In DNA, the CDR3 is TGTGCCAGCAGCTTAGGGGCAGGGGGACAGAGCTCCTACGAGCAGTACTTC. Translation: CASSLGAGGQSSYEQYF.

The chain has TRBV27 and TRBJ2-7; tentatively, D is TRBD1 (6 bases). Trimming stripped 6 bases from V and 9 bases from J, with 21 bases between. CDR3 length: 14 amino acids. CDR1 MNHEY and CDR2 SMNVEV come from the germline V gene (reference sequence). The CDR3 DNA is TGTGCCAGCAGCGGGGACAACTTCGAAGGCGGGCAGTACTTC. Protein product: CASSGDNFEGGQYF.

J is TRBJ2-7 and V is TRBV27, with D possibly matching TRBD2 (6 bases). V was pared by 3 bases and J by 2 bases, with 14 bases between. Germline V gene data show CDR1 as MNHEY and CDR2 as SMNVEV (reference sequence). The CDR3 runs 15 residues. Here the CDR3 reads CASSLAGWGAYEQYF. The CDR3 region has the DNA TGTGCCAGCAGTTTGGCGGGTTGGGGGGCCTACGAGCAGTACTTC.

The genes are TRBV5-8 and TRBJ2-1, with D maybe TRBD2 (5 bases). Trimming pared 0 bases from V and 2 bases from J, leaving 15 bases between. The germline CDR1 and CDR2 sequences are SGHTS and YDEGEE. The CDR3 is 17 amino acids. CDR3 nucleotides: TGTGCCAGCAGCTTGGCGTTATTAGCGAATGCCTACAATGAGCAGTTCTTC. Encoded protein: CASSLALLANAYNEQFF. The full variable domain, completed using reference TRBV5-8 and TRBJ2-1, is EAGVTQSPTHLIKTRGQQATLRCSPISGHTSVYWYQQALGLGLQFLLWYDEGEERNRGNFPPRFSGRQFPNYSSELNVNALELEDSALYLCASSLALLANAYNEQFFGPGTRLTVL.

This chain joins TRBV6-6 and TRBJ1-1; TRBD1 aligns across 9 bases. The junction had 8 bases not matched to a gene; V was cut back by 8 bases and J by 4 bases. The CDR3 has 14 residues. Germline assignment: CDR1 MNHNY and CDR2 SVGAGI (reference sequence). The CDR3 reads CASGLQGAGTEAFF. CDR3 nucleotides: TGTGCCAGCGGCTTACAGGGGGCGGGCACTGAAGCTTTCTTT.